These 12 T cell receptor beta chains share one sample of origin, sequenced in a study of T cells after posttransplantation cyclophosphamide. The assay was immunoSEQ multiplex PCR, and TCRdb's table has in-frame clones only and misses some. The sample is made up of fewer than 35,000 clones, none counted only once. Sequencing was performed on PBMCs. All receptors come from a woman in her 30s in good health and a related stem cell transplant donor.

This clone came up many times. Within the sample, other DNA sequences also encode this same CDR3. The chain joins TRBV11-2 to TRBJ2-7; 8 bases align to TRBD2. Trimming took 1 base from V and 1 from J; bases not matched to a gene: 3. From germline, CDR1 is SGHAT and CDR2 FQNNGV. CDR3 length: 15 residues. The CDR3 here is CASSLGLAGSYEQYF. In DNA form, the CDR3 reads TGTGCCAGCAGCTTAGGGTTAGCGGGGTCCTACGAGCAGTACTTC.

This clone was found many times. This CDR3 is CASSYDRGGTEAFF. The CDR3 DNA follows: TGTGCCAGCAGTTACGACAGGGGAGGCACTGAAGCTTTCTTT. The chain joins TRBV6-5 to TRBJ1-1, with 8 bases aligning to TRBD1. CDR1 is MNHEY, CDR2 SVGAGI, per germline. V dropped 2 bases and J dropped 4; count of bases not matched to a gene: 3. CDR3 length: 14 residues.

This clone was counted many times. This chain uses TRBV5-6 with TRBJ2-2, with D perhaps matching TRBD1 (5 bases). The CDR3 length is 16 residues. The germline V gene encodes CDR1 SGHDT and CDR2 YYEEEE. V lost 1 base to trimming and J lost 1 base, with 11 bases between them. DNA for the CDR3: TGTGCCAGCAGCTTGCTCCAGGGAAAGAACACCGGGGAGCTGTTTTTT. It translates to CASSLLQGKNTGELFF.

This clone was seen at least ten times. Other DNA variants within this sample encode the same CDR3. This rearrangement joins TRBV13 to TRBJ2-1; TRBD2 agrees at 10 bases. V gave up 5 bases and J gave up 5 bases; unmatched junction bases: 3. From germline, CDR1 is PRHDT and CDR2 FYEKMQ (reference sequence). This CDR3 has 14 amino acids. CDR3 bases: TGTGCCAGCAGCCCTGGACTAGCGGACAATGAGCAGTTCTTC. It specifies CASSPGLADNEQFF.

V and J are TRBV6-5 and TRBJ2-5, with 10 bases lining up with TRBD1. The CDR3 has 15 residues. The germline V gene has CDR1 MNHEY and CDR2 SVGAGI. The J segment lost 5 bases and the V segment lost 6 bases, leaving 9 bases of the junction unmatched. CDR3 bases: TGTGCCAGCAGGTATCGGGACAGGGGTATGGAGACCCAGTACTTC. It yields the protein CASRYRDRGMETQYF.

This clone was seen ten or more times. In nucleotides, the CDR3 is TGTGCCAGCAGCACCCCGGACAGGCAAGCTTTCTTT. Amino acids: CASSTPDRQAFF. This chain uses TRBV7-2 with TRBJ1-1, with TRBD1 identical over 7 bases. The trim removed 5 bases at V and 9 bases at J, leaving 6 bases unmatched. The CDR3 totals 12 residues. In germline, CDR1 is SGHTA, CDR2 FQGNSA.

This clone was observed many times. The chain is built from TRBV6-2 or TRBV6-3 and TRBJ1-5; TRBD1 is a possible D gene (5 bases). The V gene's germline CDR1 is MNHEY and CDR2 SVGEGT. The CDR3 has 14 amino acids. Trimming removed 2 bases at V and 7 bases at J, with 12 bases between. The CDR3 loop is CASSYGGAGQPQHF. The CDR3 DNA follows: TGTGCCAGCAGTTACGGCGGGGCCGGGCAGCCCCAGCATTTT.

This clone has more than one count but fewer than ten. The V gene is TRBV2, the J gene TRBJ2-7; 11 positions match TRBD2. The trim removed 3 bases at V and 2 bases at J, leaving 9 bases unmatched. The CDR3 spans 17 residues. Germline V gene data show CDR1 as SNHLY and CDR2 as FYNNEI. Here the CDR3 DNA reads TGTGCCAGCAGTGATTCCTCTCTAGCGGGGGGCGCCTACGAGCAGTACTTC. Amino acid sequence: CASSDSSLAGGAYEQYF.

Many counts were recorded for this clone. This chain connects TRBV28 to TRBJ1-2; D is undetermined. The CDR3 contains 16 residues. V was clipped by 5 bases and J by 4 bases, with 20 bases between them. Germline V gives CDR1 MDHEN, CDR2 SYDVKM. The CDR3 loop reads CASSPNSFPPPYGYTF. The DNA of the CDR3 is TGTGCCAGCAGTCCCAACTCCTTTCCCCCCCCCTATGGCTACACCTTC.

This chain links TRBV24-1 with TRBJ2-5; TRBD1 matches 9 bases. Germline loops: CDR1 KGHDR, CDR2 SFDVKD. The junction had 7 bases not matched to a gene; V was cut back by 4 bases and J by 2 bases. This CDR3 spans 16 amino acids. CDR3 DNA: TGTGCCACCAGTGACTCCGGGACAGGGCCGCAAGAGACCCAGTACTTC. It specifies CATSDSGTGPQETQYF.

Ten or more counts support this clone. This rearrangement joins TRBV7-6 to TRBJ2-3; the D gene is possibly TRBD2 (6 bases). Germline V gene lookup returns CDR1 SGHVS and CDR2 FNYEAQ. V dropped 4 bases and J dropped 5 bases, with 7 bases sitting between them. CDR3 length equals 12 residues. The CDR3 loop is CASSSGEDTQYF. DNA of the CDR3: TGTGCCAGCAGCTCGGGGGAAGATACGCAGTATTTT.

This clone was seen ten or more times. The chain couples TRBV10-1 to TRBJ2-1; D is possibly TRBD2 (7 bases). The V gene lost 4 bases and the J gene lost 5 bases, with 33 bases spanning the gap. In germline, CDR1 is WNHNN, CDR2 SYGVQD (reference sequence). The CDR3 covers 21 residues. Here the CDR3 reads CASSVDGVRTGGRPSHNEQFF. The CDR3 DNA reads TGCGCCAGCAGTGTCGACGGTGTTCGGACGGGGGGCCGGCCAAGCCACAATGAGCAGTTCTTC.